The 25 T cell receptor beta chains below were found in one sample sequenced in a study of CD8+CD57+ T cells in acquired aplastic anemia. TCR beta VDJ and CDR3 were profiled, and genomic DNA was the template. TCRdb ran MiXCR on the reads and lists one entry per CDR3 protein. The sample yields more than 150,000 distinct CDR3 sequences, approximately 49% seen once. Specimen: sorted CD4+, CD8+, or CD8+CD57+ T cells (not recorded which) from PBMCs. Source of these receptors: a human donor in good health.

V gene TRBV19 combines with J gene TRBJ2-7, with 7 nucleotides matching TRBD1. After removal of 6 bases from V and 0 bases from J, the junction contained 14 bases not matched to a gene. The CDR3 extends over 17 amino acids. Germline values: CDR1 LNHDA, CDR2 SQIVND (reference sequence). CDR3 nucleotides: TGTGCCAGTAGCGGAAATGGACAGGTTCGCTTCTCCTACGAGCAGTACTTC. Protein: CASSGNGQVRFSYEQYF.

This clonotype was seen many times. The rearrangement uses TRBV24-1 and TRBJ2-3; D remains unclear. The CDR3 has 13 amino acids. V lost 3 bases and J lost 1, with 4 bases in between. CDR1 and CDR2 from the germline V gene are KGHDR and SFDVKD. The CDR3 spells CATSDRGTDTQYF. The CDR3 nucleotides read TGTGCCACCAGTGATCGGGGCACAGATACGCAGTATTTT.

V gene TRBV11-2 combines with J gene TRBJ2-3; TRBD2 aligns across 10 bases. This CDR3 spans 15 amino acids. Trimming removed 5 bases from V and 2 bases from J; junction bases left unmatched: 4. Germline V lookup: CDR1 SGHAT, CDR2 FQNNGV. CDR3 loop: CASSAGTSDTDTQYF. The CDR3 nucleotides read TGTGCCAGCAGCGCCGGGACTAGCGACACAGATACGCAGTATTTT. Drawing the rest from reference TRBV11-2 and TRBJ2-3, the complete variable domain is EAGVAQSPRYKIIEKRQSVAFWCNPISGHATLYWYQQILGQGPKLLIQFQNNGVVDDSQLPKDRFSAERLKGVDSTLKIQPAKLEDSAVYLCASSAGTSDTDTQYFGPGTRLTVL.

The chain links TRBV5-1 to TRBJ2-2; tentatively, D is TRBD1 (6 bases). This CDR3 region has 17 residues. Germline V lookup: CDR1 SGHRS, CDR2 YFSETQ. V lost 6 bases to trimming and J lost 1 base, with 19 bases between them. CDR3 in amino acids: CASKGDRDNQNTGELFF. The CDR3 DNA follows: TGCGCCAGCAAGGGGGACCGGGACAACCAGAACACCGGGGAGCTGTTTTTT.

This sequence joins TRBV5-1 and TRBJ2-7, with a tentative D call TRBD1 (5 bases). Trimming stripped 4 bases from V and 6 bases from J, with 20 bases between. Germline CDR1 is SGHRS and CDR2 is YFSETQ. The CDR3 sequence is 15 residues long. This CDR3 is CASSLKAGFSGEQYF. Here the CDR3 DNA reads TGCGCCAGCAGCCTAAAGGCAGGGTTTTCGGGCGAGCAGTACTTC.

This clonotype occurred many times. CDR3 DNA sequence: TGTGCCAGCAGTTTAGCGGGGACCCTTATGAACACTGAAGCTTTCTTT. As protein: CASSLAGTLMNTEAFF. The chain combines TRBV12-3 or TRBV12-4 with TRBJ1-1; D may be TRBD1 (5 bases). The CDR3 contains 16 residues. V was cut by 0 bases and J by 0 bases, with 11 bases left in between.

Points on this clonotype: Likely a read error: the CDR3 ends without its conserved phenylalanine or tryptophan. This rearrangement joins TRBV29-1 to TRBJ2-5, with 8 bases fitting TRBD2. J gave up 8 bases and V 3 bases, and 8 bases lay outside the gene matches. The CDR3 is made up of 13 amino acids. Germline V CDR1 and CDR2: SQVTM, ANQGSEA. This CDR3 is CSVEEAGGYTQYS. The CDR3 DNA reads TGCAGCGTTGAGGAGGCGGGAGGCTATACCCAGTACTCC.

Ten or more counts support this clonotype. The chain joins TRBV15 to TRBJ1-3; no firm D call. Trimming took off 1 base at V and 4 bases at J, with 8 bases between the two ends. Germline assignment: CDR1 LNHNV and CDR2 YYDKDF (reference sequence). The CDR3 totals 14 residues. The DNA for the CDR3 is TGTGCCACCAGCAGAGGTCTGGAGGGAAACACCATATATTTT. Its protein product is CATSRGLEGNTIYF.

Note on this clonotype: A read error may produce the germline difference seen at one junction end. J is TRBJ2-1 and V is TRBV20-1; D not resolved. Germline V lookup: CDR1 DFQATT, CDR2 SNEGSKA (reference sequence). The CDR3 runs to 12 residues. The CDR3 DNA reads as TGCAGTGCCCCGAGCTTGTCCCATGAGCAGGTCTTC. This encodes CSAPSLSHEQVF.

This clonotype was counted ten times or more. The rearrangement uses TRBV2 and TRBJ2-7, with TRBD2 matching over 10 bases. This CDR3 has 15 amino acids. CDR1 is SNHLY, CDR2 FYNNEI, per germline. With V trimmed by 6 bases and J by 2 bases, 7 bases remained unmatched. Written as DNA, the CDR3 is TGTGCCAGCAGGGAAACAGCGGGAGGGCCCTACGAGCAGTACTTC. Protein sequence: CASRETAGGPYEQYF.

The chain combines TRBV5-5 with TRBJ2-7, with D unresolved. CDR3 size: 15 residues. V lost 0 bases and J 7 bases, leaving 17 bases between the germline ends. In germline, CDR1 is SGHKS, CDR2 YYEKEE (reference sequence). The CDR3 DNA reads TGTGCCAGCAGCTTGGACGGCTCGCCGATGTGGGAGCAGTACTTC. Amino acids: CASSLDGSPMWEQYF.

This clonotype came up many times. The chain joins TRBV9 to TRBJ2-1; D perhaps matches TRBD1 (5 bases). Germline CDR1 reads SGDLS; CDR2 reads YYNGEE. CDR3 size: 15 residues. Trimming cost V 2 bases and J 2 bases, with 11 bases left between them. The CDR3 DNA sequence: TGTGCCAGCAGCGTGACAGTCAGAACCTACAATGAGCAGTTCTTC. This translates into CASSVTVRTYNEQFF.

Note on this clonotype: At one boundary the junction diverges from the germline segment, which might be a read error. This rearrangement joins TRBV2 to TRBJ1-2; D unresolved. This CDR3 spans 12 amino acids. CDR1 is SNHLY and CDR2 is FYNNEI in the germline V gene. CDR3 in amino acids: CASADIIYGYTF. CDR3 sequence (DNA): TGTGCCAGCGCTGACATAATCTATGGCTATACCTTC.

This rearrangement joins TRBV29-1 to TRBJ1-1, with a weak D call TRBD1 (6 bases). The CDR3 length is 12 residues. V was shortened by 6 bases and J by 5 bases, with 13 bases between the two germline ends. Germline V gives CDR1 SQVTM, CDR2 ANQGSEA. The CDR3: CSVYRDRTEAFF. CDR3 sequence (DNA): TGCAGCGTGTACAGGGATCGAACTGAAGCTTTCTTT.

The chain joins TRBV5-1 to TRBJ2-2; D may be TRBD2 (6 bases). Trimming shortened V by 0 bases and J by 3 bases, and 9 bases separated the two germline ends. The CDR3 has 15 residues. Per the germline V gene, CDR1 is SGHRS and CDR2 is YFSETQ. The DNA of the CDR3 is TGCGCCAGCAGCTTGGTCGGGAGCGACACCGGGGAGCTGTTTTTT. Translated, it gives CASSLVGSDTGELFF.

Many counts were recorded for this clonotype. The CDR3 sequence is CATRAPRQSTDTQYF. CDR3 nucleotides: TGTGCCACCAGGGCCCCGAGACAGAGCACAGATACGCAGTATTTT. The chain couples TRBV10-3 to TRBJ2-3; possibly TRBD1 for D (5 bases). The CDR3 is made up of 15 amino acids. V gave up 10 bases and J gave up 0 bases, with 17 bases separating them. CDR1 is ENHRY and CDR2 is SYGVKD in the germline V gene.

This clonotype has a handful of counts. The chain is built from TRBV19 and TRBJ2-2; D is possibly TRBD2 (5 bases). The CDR3 runs 14 residues. Trimming pared 1 base from V and 5 bases from J, leaving 8 bases between. CDR1 is LNHDA, CDR2 SQIVND, per germline (reference sequence). The DNA for the CDR3 is TGTGCCAGTAGTATAGTCGGGATTACCGGGGAGCTGTTTTTT. Translated: CASSIVGITGELFF.

At least ten counts were recorded for this clonotype. V is TRBV20-1 and J is TRBJ1-6, with TRBD1 as a possible D gene (5 bases). Trimming stripped 0 bases from V and 7 bases from J, with 10 bases between. CDR1 and CDR2 (germline): DFQATT, SNEGSKA (reference sequence). This CDR3 region has 14 residues. The CDR3 coding sequence is TGCAGTGCTAGAGATCCAGGGTGGAATTCACCCCTCCACTTT. It yields the protein CSARDPGWNSPLHF.

This clonotype came up many times. The rearrangement links TRBV29-1 to TRBJ1-1; D possibly corresponds to TRBD1 (5 bases). Germline V gene sequence: CDR1 SQVTM, CDR2 ANQGSEA. Trimming took off 4 bases at V and 0 bases at J, with 9 bases between the two ends. The CDR3 is 13 residues long. CDR3 sequence (DNA): TGCAGCGTTGTTGGGACCTTGAACACTGAAGCTTTCTTT. It codes for CSVVGTLNTEAFF.

This clonotype was detected once. A much larger clonotype is one base distant, so this may be a read error. The chain is built from TRBV6-5 and TRBJ2-5, with 9 bases identical to TRBD1. Germline values: CDR1 MNHEY, CDR2 SVGAGI. The CDR3 totals 16 residues. CDR3 in amino acids: CASNYSGQGYQETQYF. The CDR3 coding sequence is TGTGCCAGCAATTACTCGGGACAGGGATACCAAGAGACCCAGTACTTC.

The chain links TRBV20-1 to TRBJ2-7; 9 bases line up with TRBD1. Germline values: CDR1 DFQATT, CDR2 SNEGSKA (reference sequence). V was clipped by 7 bases and J by 3 bases; unmatched bases: 10. The CDR3 loop spans 14 amino acids. In nucleotides, the CDR3 is TGCAGTGTTAGCCTGGGGGGACAGGGCTACGAGCAGTACTTC. Amino acid sequence: CSVSLGGQGYEQYF.

This clonotype was detected ten times or more. The V and J genes are TRBV5-5 and TRBJ2-1, with 12 nucleotides matching TRBD2. The CDR3 consists of 16 residues. In germline, CDR1 is SGHKS, CDR2 YYEKEE (reference sequence). V was pared by 4 bases and J by 5 bases, with 7 bases of the junction left unmatched. The CDR3 sequence: CASSPRTSGINNEQFF. The CDR3 DNA follows: TGTGCCAGCAGCCCAAGGACTAGCGGGATCAACAATGAGCAGTTCTTC.

This chain links TRBV20-1 with TRBJ2-7; D remains unclear. Trimming stripped 0 bases from V and 0 bases from J, with 21 bases between. This CDR3 region has 18 residues. The germline gives CDR1 DFQATT, CDR2 SNEGSKA (reference sequence). In nucleotides, the CDR3 is TGCAGTGCTAGAGAGCGTCGGGCTCCAGGTAAACGCTCCTACGAGCAGTACTTC. It encodes CSARERRAPGKRSYEQYF.

Notes on this clonotype: An end of the junction differs from the germline gene, which may be a read error. The V call is TRBV2, the J call TRBJ2-7; D uncertain. Germline assignment: CDR1 SNHLY and CDR2 FYNNEI. CDR3 length: 9 residues. As DNA, the CDR3 is TGTGCCAGCAGCAACGAGCGGTACTTC. Residues: CASSNERYF.

This clonotype has at least ten counts. The chain joins TRBV15 to TRBJ2-1; D gene uncertain. The CDR3 covers 14 residues. Germline V gene lookup returns CDR1 LNHNV and CDR2 YYDKDF (reference sequence). V lost 0 bases to trimming and J lost 8 bases, with 11 bases between them. CDR3 sequence (DNA): TGTGCCACCAGCAGAGATGGTATTGGTGATGAGCAGTTCTTC. This encodes CATSRDGIGDEQFF.